This T cell receptor beta chain was sequenced during a study of CD8 T cells in ankylosing spondylitis (dated by TCRdb to between 2016 and 2019). Regarding the research as a whole: T cell receptor beta repertoires were profiled in healthy donors and ankylosing spondylitis patients so that disease-linked TCR variants could be found. The whole study cohort included some 100 healthy donors and about two dozen ankylosing spondylitis patients. Peripheral blood was sampled, and synovial fluid was additionally collected from ankylosing spondylitis patients. Results and caveats for the whole study, not just this receptor: A CD8+ phenotype was shown by the disease-linked clones, which were found at relatively low frequencies in peripheral blood. Blood from ankylosing spondylitis patients appeared to be characterized by a TCR beta motif made up of under ten highly homologous amino acid variants. Some TCR beta motif variants had previously been reported in synovial fluid and blood of reactive arthritis patients, which suggested common disease-initiation mechanisms. The disease-linked clones were reported to be significantly enriched in matched synovial fluid samples from ankylosing spondylitis patients.

On this clonotype itself: Its recognized antigen is unknown. Base qualities are not recorded, but no much larger clone differs from it by a single base.

The sequencing machine was an Illumina HiSeq 2500. Quantitative 5'-RACE with molecular barcodes was the method used to prepare the TCR beta libraries. For the original study's pipeline: A new computational method, built on a probabilistic model of VDJ rearrangement, was used to identify disease-linked TCR variants. TCRdb reanalyzed the raw reads on its own, using fastp at Q25 for trimming and MiXCR for clone calling, and kept in-frame beta chains. Rows matching on CDR3 protein sequence are summarized as one entry with the most common DNA and genes. TCRdb, not the original authors, processed these V and J calls. The sample profile shows some 290,000 distinct CDR3 sequences; roughly 20% of them were found once. Roughly 7.4% of the sample comes from the top ten. The CDR3 sequence holds 14 residues, the cysteine and phenylalanine included. Only the CDR3 DNA is retained, 42 bases long and in frame from the first base. Between the V and J ends, shortened by 1 base and 2 bases respectively, the junction contains 7 bases. Looking up the germline V gene yields CDR1 SNHLY and CDR2 FYNNEI.

The TCR originated in a male donor with ankylosing spondylitis or in good health (not recorded which). The sequence is built from TRBV2 and TRBJ2-3, with no confidently assigned D gene. The specimen was blood, either unsorted or a sorted T cell fraction (not recorded which). The DNA sequence reads TGTGCCAGCAGTGAAGAGGAGAACACAGATACGCAGTATTTT. This yields the protein CASSEEENTDTQYF.